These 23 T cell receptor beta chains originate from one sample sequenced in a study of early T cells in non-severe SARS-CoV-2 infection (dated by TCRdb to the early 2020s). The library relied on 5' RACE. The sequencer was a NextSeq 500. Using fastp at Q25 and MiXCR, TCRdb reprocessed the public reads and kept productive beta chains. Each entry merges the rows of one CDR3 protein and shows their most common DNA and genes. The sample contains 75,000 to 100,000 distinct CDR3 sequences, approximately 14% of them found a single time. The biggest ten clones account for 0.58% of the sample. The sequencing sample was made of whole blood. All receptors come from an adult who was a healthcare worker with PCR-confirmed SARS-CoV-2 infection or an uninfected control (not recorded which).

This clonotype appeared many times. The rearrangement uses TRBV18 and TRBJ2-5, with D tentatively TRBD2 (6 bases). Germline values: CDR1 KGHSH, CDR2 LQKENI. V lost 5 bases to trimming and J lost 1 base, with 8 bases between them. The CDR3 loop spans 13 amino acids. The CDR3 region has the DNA TGTGCCAGCTCAGCGGGACTCCAAGAGACCCAGTACTTC. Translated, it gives CASSAGLQETQYF.

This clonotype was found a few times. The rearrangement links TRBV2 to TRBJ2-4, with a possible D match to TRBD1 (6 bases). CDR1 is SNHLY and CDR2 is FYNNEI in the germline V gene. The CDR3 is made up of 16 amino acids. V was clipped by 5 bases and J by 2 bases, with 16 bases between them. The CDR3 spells CASSSGQSPTKNIQYF. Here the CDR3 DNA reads TGTGCCAGCAGTTCTGGACAGAGCCCAACCAAAAACATTCAGTACTTC. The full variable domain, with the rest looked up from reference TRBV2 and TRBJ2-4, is EPEVTQTPSHQVTQMGQEVILRCVPISNHLYFYWYRQILGQKVEFLVSFYNNEISEKSEIFDDQFSVERPDGSNFTLKIRSTKLEDSAMYFCASSSGQSPTKNIQYFGAGTRLSVL.

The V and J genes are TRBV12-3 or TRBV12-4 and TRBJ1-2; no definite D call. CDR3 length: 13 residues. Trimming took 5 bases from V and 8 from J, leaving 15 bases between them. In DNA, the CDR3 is TGTGCCAGCAGTCCAACAGCGACGTCCGGCTACACCTTC. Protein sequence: CASSPTATSGYTF.

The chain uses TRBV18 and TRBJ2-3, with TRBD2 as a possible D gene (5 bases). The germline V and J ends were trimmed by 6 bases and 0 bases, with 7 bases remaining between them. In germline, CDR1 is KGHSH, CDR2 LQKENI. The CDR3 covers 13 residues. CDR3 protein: CASSPGSTDTQYF. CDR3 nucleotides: TGTGCCAGCTCGCCGGGGAGCACAGATACGCAGTATTTT.

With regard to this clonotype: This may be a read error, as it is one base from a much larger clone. This CDR3 reads CASCDYGYTF. The CDR3 DNA sequence: TGTGCCAGCTGTGATTACGGCTACACCTTC. The chain combines TRBV6-1 with TRBJ1-2; unclear D gene. In germline, CDR1 is MNHNS, CDR2 SASEGT. The CDR3 is 10 amino acids.

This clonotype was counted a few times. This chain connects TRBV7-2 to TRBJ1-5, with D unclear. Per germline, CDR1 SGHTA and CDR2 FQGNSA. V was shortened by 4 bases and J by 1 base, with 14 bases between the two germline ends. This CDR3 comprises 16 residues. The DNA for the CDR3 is TGTGCCAGCAGCTATGATGGGCAGGTCAGCAATCAGCCCCAGCATTTT. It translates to CASSYDGQVSNQPQHF. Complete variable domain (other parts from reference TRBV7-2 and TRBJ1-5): GAGVSQSPSNKVTEKGKDVELRCDPISGHTALYWYRQSLGQGLEFLIYFQGNSAPDKSGLPSDRFSAERTGGSVSTLTIQRTQQEDSAVYLCASSYDGQVSNQPQHFGDGTRLSIL.

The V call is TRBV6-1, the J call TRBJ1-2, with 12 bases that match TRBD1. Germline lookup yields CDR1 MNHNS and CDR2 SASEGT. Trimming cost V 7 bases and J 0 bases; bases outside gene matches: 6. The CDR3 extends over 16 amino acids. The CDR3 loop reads CASTGDRGLSNYGYTF. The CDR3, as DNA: TGTGCCAGCACAGGGGACAGGGGGCTCTCTAACTATGGCTACACCTTC.

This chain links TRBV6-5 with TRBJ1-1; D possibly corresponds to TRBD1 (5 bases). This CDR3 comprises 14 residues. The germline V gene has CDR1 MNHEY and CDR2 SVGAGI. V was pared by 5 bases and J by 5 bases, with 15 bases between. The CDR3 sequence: CASSNRDGGTEAFF. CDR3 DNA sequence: TGTGCCAGCAGTAACCGGGACGGGGGAACTGAAGCTTTCTTT.

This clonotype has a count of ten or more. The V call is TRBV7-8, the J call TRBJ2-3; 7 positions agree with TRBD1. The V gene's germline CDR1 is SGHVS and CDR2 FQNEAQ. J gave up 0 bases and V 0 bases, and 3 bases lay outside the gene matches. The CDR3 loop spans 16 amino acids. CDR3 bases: TGTGCCAGCAGCTTAGCGGGACAGATAAGCACAGATACGCAGTATTTT. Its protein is CASSLAGQISTDTQYF.

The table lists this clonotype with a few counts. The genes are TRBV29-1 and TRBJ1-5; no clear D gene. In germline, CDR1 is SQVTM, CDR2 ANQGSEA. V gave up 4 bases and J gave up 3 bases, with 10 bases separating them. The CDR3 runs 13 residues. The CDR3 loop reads CSVAQASNQPQHF. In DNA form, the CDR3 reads TGCAGCGTTGCTCAGGCCTCCAATCAGCCCCAGCATTTT.

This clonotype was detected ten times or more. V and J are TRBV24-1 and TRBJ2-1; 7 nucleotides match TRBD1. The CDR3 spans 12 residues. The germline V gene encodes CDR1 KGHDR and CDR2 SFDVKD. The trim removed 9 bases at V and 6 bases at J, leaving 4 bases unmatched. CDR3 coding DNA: TGTGCCACCGGAAACAGGGGCAATGAGCAGTTCTTC. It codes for CATGNRGNEQFF.

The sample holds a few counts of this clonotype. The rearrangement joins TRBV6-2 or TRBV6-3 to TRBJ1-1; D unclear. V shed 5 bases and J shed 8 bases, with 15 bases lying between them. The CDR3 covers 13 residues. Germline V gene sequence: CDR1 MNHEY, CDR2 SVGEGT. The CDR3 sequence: CASSIPLRGEAFF. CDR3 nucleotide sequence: TGTGCCAGCAGTATTCCCCTTCGTGGAGAAGCTTTCTTT.

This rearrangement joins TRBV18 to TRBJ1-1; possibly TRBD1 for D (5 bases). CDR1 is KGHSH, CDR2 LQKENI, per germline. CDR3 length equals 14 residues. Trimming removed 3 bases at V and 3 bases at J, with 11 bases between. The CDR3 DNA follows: TGTGCCAGCTCACCCCCAGGGACGGACACTGAAGCTTTCTTT. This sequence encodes CASSPPGTDTEAFF.

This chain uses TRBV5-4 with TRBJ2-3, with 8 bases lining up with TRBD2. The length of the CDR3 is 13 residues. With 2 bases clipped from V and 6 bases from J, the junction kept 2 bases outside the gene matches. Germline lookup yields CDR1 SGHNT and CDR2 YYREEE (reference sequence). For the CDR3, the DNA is TGTGCCAGCAGCTTACTAGCGGTGGATACGCAGTATTTT. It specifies CASSLLAVDTQYF.

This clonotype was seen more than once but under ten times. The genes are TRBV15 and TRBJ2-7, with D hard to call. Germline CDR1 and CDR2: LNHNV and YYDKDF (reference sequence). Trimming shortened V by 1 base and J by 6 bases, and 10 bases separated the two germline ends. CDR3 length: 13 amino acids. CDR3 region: CATSRGAGAEQYV. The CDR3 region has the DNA TGTGCCACCAGCAGAGGAGCAGGAGCCGAGCAGTACGTC.

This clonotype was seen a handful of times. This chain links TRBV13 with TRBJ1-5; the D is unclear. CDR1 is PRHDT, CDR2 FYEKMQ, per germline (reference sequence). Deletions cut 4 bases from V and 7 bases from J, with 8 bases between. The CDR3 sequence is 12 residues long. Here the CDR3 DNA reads TGTGCCAGCAGCTCCCGGGGACAGCCCCAGCATTTT. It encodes CASSSRGQPQHF.

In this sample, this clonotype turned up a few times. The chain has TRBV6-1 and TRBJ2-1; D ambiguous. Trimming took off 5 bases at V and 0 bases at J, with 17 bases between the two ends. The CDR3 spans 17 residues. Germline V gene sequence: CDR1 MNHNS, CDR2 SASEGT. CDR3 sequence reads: CASSLGGSRSSYNEQFF. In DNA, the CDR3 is TGTGCCAGCAGTCTTGGTGGGTCCCGAAGCTCCTACAATGAGCAGTTCTTC.

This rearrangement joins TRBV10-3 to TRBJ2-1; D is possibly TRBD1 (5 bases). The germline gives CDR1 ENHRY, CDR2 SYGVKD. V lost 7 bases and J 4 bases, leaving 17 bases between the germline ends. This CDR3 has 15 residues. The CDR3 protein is CAIKPGGAVYNEQFF. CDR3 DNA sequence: TGTGCCATCAAGCCCGGTGGGGCTGTTTACAATGAGCAGTTCTTC.

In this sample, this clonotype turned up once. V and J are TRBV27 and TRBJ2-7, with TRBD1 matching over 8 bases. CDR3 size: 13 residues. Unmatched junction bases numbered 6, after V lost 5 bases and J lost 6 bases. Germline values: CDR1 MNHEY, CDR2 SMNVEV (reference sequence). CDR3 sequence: CASSPFQGAEQYV. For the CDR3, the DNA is TGTGCCAGCAGTCCCTTTCAGGGGGCCGAGCAGTACGTC.

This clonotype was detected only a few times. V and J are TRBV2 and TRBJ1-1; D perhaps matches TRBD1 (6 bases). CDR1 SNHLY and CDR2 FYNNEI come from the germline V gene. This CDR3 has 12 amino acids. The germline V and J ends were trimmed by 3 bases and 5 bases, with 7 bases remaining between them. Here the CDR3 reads CASSERGTEAFF. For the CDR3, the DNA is TGTGCCAGCAGTGAGAGGGGGACTGAAGCTTTCTTT.

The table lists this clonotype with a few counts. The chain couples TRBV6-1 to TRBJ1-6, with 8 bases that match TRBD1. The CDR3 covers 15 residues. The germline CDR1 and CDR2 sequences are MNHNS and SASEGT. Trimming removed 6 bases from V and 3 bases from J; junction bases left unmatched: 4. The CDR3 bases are TGTGCCAGCAGAGAGGACAGGGACTATAATTCACCCCTCCACTTT. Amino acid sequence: CASREDRDYNSPLHF.

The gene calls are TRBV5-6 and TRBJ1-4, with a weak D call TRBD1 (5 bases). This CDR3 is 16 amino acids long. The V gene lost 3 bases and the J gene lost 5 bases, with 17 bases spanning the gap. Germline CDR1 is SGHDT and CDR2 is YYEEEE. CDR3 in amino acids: CASSWGLGNQNEKLFF. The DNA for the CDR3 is TGTGCCAGCAGCTGGGGCCTGGGCAACCAGAATGAAAAACTGTTTTTT.

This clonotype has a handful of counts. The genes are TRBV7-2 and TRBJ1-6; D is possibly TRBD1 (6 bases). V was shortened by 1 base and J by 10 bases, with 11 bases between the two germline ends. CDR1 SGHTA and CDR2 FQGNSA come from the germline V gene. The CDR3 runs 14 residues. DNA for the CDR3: TGTGCCAGCAGCTTAGTCCAGGGGCGGTCACCCCTCCACTTT. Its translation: CASSLVQGRSPLHF.